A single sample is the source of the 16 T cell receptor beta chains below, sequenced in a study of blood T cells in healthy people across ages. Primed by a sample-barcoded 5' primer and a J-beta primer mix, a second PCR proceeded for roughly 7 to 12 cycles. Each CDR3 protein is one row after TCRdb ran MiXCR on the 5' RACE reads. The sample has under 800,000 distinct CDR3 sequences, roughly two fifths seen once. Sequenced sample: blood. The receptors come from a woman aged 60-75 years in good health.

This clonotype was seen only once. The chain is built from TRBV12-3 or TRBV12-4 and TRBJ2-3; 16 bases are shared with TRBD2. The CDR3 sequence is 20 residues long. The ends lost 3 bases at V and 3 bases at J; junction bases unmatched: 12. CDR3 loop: CASSLGLAGGPLQRTDTQYF. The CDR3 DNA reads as TGTGCCAGCAGTTTGGGACTAGCGGGAGGGCCATTACAGAGGACAGATACGCAGTATTTT.

This CDR3 is CAWRGPQGGNYGYTF. Here the CDR3 DNA reads TGTGCCTGGCGTGGTCCACAGGGGGGTAACTATGGCTACACCTTC. The genes are TRBV30 and TRBJ1-2; 8 bases align to TRBD1. The germline V gene encodes CDR1 GTSNPN and CDR2 SVGIG (reference sequence). The CDR3 runs to 15 residues. The ends lost 5 bases at V and 1 base at J; junction bases unmatched: 9.

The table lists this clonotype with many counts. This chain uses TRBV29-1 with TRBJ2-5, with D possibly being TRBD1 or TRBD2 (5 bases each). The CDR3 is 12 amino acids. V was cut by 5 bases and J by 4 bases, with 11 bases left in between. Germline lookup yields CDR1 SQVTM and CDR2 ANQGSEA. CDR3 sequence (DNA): TGCAGCGTTTGGGGGATTGGAGAGACCCAGTACTTC. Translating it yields CSVWGIGETQYF.

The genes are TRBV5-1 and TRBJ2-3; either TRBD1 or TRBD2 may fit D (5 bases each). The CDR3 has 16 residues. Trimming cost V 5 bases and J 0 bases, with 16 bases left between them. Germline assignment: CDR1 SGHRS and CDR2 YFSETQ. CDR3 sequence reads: CASSWDPNSSTDTQYF. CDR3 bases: TGCGCCAGCAGTTGGGACCCCAACTCTAGCACAGATACGCAGTATTTT.

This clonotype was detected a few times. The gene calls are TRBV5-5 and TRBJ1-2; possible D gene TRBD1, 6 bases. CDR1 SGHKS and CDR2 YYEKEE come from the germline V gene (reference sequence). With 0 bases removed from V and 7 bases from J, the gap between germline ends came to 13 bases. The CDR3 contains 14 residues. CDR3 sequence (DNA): TGTGCCAGCAGCTTGGCGGACAGTCGTTCTGGCTACACCTTC. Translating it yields CASSLADSRSGYTF.

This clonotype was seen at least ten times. CDR3 sequence reads: CASSLDGVRETQYF. Written as DNA, the CDR3 is TGTGCCAGCAGCTTAGACGGCGTGCGGGAGACCCAGTACTTC. The rearrangement uses TRBV7-7 and TRBJ2-5; no clear D. Looked up from germline, CDR1 is SSHAT and CDR2 is FNYEAQ (reference sequence). The V gene lost 1 base and the J gene lost 5 bases, with 11 bases spanning the gap. The CDR3 contains 14 residues.

The CDR3 DNA is TGCAGCGTCATCACACAGGGAGGCGAGACCCAGTACTTC. This encodes CSVITQGGETQYF. This chain uses TRBV29-1 with TRBJ2-5; D possibly matches TRBD1 or TRBD2 (6 bases each). CDR3 length: 13 amino acids. Germline V gene lookup returns CDR1 SQVTM and CDR2 ANQGSEA. With 6 bases removed from V and 5 bases from J, the gap between germline ends came to 16 bases.

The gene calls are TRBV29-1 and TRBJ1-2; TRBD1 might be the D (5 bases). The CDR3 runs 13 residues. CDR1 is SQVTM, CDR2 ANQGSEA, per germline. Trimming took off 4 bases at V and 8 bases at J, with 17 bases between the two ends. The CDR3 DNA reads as TGCAGCGTTGTAGGGACGGGGACGCGCGGCTACACCTTC. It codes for CSVVGTGTRGYTF.

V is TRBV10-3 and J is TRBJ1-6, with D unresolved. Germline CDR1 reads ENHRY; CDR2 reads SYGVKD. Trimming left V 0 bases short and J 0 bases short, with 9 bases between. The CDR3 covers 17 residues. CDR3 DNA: TGTGCCATCAGTGAGTCCGGAGGGAGCTCCTATAATTCACCCCTCCACTTT. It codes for CAISESGGSSYNSPLHF.

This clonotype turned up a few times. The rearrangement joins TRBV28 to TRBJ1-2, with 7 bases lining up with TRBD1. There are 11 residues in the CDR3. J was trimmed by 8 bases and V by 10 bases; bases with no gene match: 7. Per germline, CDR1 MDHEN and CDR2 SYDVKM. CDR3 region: CANADRAGYTF. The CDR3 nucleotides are TGTGCCAACGCCGACAGGGCCGGCTACACCTTC.

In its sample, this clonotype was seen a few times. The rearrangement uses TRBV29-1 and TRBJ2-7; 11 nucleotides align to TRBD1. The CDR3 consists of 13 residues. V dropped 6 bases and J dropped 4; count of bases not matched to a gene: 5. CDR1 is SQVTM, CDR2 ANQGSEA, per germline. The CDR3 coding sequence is TGCAGCGTAAGCGGGACAGGGGGTTACGAGCAGTACTTC. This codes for CSVSGTGGYEQYF.

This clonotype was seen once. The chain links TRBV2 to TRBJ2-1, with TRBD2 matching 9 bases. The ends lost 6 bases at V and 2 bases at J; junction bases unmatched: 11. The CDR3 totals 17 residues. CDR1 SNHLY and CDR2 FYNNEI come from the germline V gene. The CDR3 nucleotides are TGTGCCAGCAGGGGCCCCTCCGAGCGGGGGGCCTACAATGAGCAGTTCTTC. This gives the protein CASRGPSERGAYNEQFF.

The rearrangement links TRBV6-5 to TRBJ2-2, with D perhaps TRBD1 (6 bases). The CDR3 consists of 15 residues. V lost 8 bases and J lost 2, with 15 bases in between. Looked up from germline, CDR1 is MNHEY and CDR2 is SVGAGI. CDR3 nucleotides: TGTGCCAGCGGATTCGGGACACGTAACACCGGGGAGCTGTTTTTT. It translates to CASGFGTRNTGELFF.

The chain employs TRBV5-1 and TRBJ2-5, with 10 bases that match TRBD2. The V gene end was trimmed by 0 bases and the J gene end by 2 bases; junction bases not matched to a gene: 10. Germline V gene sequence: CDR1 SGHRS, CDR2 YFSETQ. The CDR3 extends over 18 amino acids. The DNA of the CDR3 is TGCGCCAGCAGCTTGGTGGGAGGATTAGCGGGGGGTCAAGAGACCCAGTACTTC. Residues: CASSLVGGLAGGQETQYF.

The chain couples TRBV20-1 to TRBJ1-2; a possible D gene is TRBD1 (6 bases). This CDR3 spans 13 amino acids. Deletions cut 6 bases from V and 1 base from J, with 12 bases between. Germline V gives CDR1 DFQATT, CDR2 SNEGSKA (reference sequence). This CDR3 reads CSAAGVINYGYTF. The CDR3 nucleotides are TGCAGTGCGGCAGGGGTGATTAACTATGGCTACACCTTC.

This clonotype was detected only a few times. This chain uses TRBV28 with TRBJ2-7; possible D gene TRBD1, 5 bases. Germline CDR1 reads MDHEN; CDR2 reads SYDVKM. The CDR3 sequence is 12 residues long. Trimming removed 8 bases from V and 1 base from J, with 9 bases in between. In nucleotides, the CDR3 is TGTGCCAGCGCGACAGATTCCTACGAGCAGTACTTC. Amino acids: CASATDSYEQYF. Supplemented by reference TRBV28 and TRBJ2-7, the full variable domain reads DVKVTQSSRYLVKRTGEKVFLECVQDMDHENMFWYRQDPGLGLRLIYFSYDVKMKEKGDIPEGYSVSREKKERFSLILESASTNQTSMYLCASATDSYEQYFGPGTRLTVT.